This T cell receptor (beta chain) is from a study of T cell clones after liver transplantation. For the study at large: Three of eight recipients were HCV-positive; others had non-autoimmune, non-viral indications. The study, taken as a whole, reports: Graft donor-reactive T cells may have migrated into the graft rather than being deleted. Compared with third party-reactive sequences, donor-reactive ones declined more, independent of withdrawal success.

Concerning this clone itself: Its antigen is not known.

Unmatched junction bases numbered 10, after V lost 5 bases and J lost 5 bases. Per the germline V gene, CDR1 is SGHAT and CDR2 is FQNNGV. The CDR3 totals 15 residues. The method was immunoSEQ multiplex PCR; TCRdb's version includes in-frame clones alone and lacks a portion of them. The sample includes tens of thousands of clones, approximately 81% of them seen just once. This material consisted of CD4+ T cells from blood, taken 48 to 50 months after liver transplant. This sequence joins TRBV11-2 and TRBJ2-3, with 7 bases matching TRBD2. The receptor's source is a human patient who received a liver transplant. Some T cells may be the graft donor's. DNA of the CDR3: TGTGCCAGCAGCCCTTCCGGCCGGGAGGAAGATACGCAGTATTTT. Its translation is CASSPSGREEDTQYF.